This TCR beta chain is from a study of T cell responses to AZD1222 COVID-19 vaccine. Study-level findings and limits: Regions left unmutated in variants are reportedly the target of nearly half of spike-specific TCRs.

The CDR3 extends over 14 amino acids. In germline, CDR1 is SGDLS, CDR2 YYNGEE. V dropped 1 base and J dropped 4 bases, with 11 bases sitting between them. Some clones are missing from TCRdb's copy, which holds only in-frame ones; the method was immunoSEQ multiplex PCR. Found here are roughly 120,000 clones, around 88% of them singletons; the top ten hold 8% to 10%. To note about this clone: Its specificity is unknown.

The source of this sequence is an adult in good health. The rearrangement joins TRBV9 to TRBJ1-1; possible D gene TRBD1, 5 bases. Here the sequenced sample was peripheral blood, taken on day 0 of AZD1222 vaccination. In DNA form, the CDR3 reads TGTGCCAGCAGCGTAAAGGGACTGGCCACTGAAGCTTTCTTT. Protein: CASSVKGLATEAFF. Variable domain in full (rest from reference TRBV9 and TRBJ1-1): DSGVTQTPKHLITATGQRVTLRCSPRSGDLSVYWYQQSLDQGLQFLIQYYNGEERAKGNILERFSAQQFPDLHSELNLSSLELGDSALYFCASSVKGLATEAFFGQGTRLTVV.